Below are 32 T cell receptor beta chains sequenced from a single sample in a study of beta chain features in type 1 diabetes. Investigators reverse transcribed all isolated RNA, so they sequenced expressed TCRB transcripts. TCRdb keeps only in-frame clones here, not all; method: immunoSEQ multiplex PCR. The table shows a few hundred thousand clones, with roughly 11% occurring only once. Sequencing was carried out using naive CD4+ T cells from blood. The receptors were gathered from a woman aged 25-40 years in good health.

V gene TRBV29-1 combines with J gene TRBJ1-5; D is possibly TRBD1 (6 bases). Germline-derived CDR1 and CDR2 are SQVTM and ANQGSEA. The CDR3 contains 13 residues. V lost 4 bases, J lost 5 bases, and 12 bases lay in between. CDR3 residues: CSVGDNWDQPQHF. The CDR3 DNA reads TGCAGCGTTGGGGACAACTGGGATCAGCCCCAGCATTTT.

The rearrangement links TRBV30 to TRBJ2-5; D is perhaps TRBD2 (5 bases). V lost 4 bases and J 7 bases, leaving 16 bases between the germline ends. CDR1 is GTSNPN, CDR2 SVGIG, per germline (reference sequence). The CDR3 runs to 13 residues. The CDR3 here is CAWIKGLEGTQYF. CDR3 in DNA: TGTGCCTGGATTAAAGGGCTAGAGGGGACCCAGTACTTC.

This clone turned up a few times. The V call is TRBV7-2, the J call TRBJ2-7, with 12 bases that match TRBD1. This CDR3 comprises 15 residues. Unmatched junction bases numbered 4, after V lost 1 base and J lost 6 bases. The germline gives CDR1 SGHTA, CDR2 FQGNSA. In DNA form, the CDR3 reads TGTGCCAGCAGCTTAGGCGGGACAGGGGGCACCGAGCAGTACTTC. Protein sequence: CASSLGGTGGTEQYF.

This clone was recorded a few times. V is TRBV15 and J is TRBJ1-4, with D tentatively TRBD1 (5 bases). The CDR3 sequence is 16 residues long. Germline CDR1 and CDR2: LNHNV and YYDKDF (reference sequence). Deletions cut 0 bases from V and 0 bases from J, with 8 bases between. Here the CDR3 DNA reads TGTGCCACCAGCAGAGACAGGGTAACAACTAATGAAAAACTGTTTTTT. It codes for CATSRDRVTTNEKLFF.

This clone occurred a few times. This chain joins TRBV11-2 and TRBJ1-2, with 10 nucleotides matching TRBD1. Trimming took 5 bases from V and 2 from J; bases not matched to a gene: 5. CDR3 length: 15 amino acids. Germline V lookup: CDR1 SGHAT, CDR2 FQNNGV. The CDR3 nucleotides are TGTGCCAGCAGCCCCCCGACAGGGGGCAACTATGGCTACACCTTC. It encodes CASSPPTGGNYGYTF.

V and J are TRBV7-8 and TRBJ2-6, with 8 bases aligning to TRBD1. J was trimmed by 0 bases and V by 3 bases; bases with no gene match: 7. Per germline, CDR1 SGHVS and CDR2 FQNEAQ. The CDR3 runs to 18 residues. CDR3 amino acids: CASSFPTGASSGANVLTF. In nucleotides, the CDR3 is TGTGCCAGCAGCTTCCCGACAGGGGCGAGCTCTGGGGCCAACGTCCTGACTTTC. The variable domain in full, completed from reference TRBV7-8 and TRBJ2-6, reads GAGVSQSPRYKVAKRGQDVALRCDPISGHVSLFWYQQALGQGPEFLTYFQNEAQLDKSGLPSDRFFAERPEGSVSTLKIQRTQQEDSAVYLCASSFPTGASSGANVLTFGAGSRLTVL.

The sample holds a few counts of this clone. The CDR3 is CASSLGSGSVETQYF. CDR3 nucleotides: TGTGCCAGCAGCCTAGGAAGCGGGAGCGTAGAGACCCAGTACTTC. V is TRBV4-2 and J is TRBJ2-5, with 8 bases that match TRBD2. The J segment lost 4 bases and the V segment lost 4 bases, leaving 8 bases of the junction unmatched. The CDR3 length is 15 residues. Germline V gives CDR1 LGHNA, CDR2 YNFKEQ.

This clone was seen only a few times. The gene calls are TRBV27 and TRBJ1-1, with D possibly being TRBD1 (6 bases). V lost 5 bases to trimming and J lost 1 base, with 11 bases between them. Per the germline V gene, CDR1 is MNHEY and CDR2 is SMNVEV (reference sequence). The CDR3 sequence is 14 residues long. The CDR3 reads CASSPLQGNTEAFF. CDR3 bases: TGTGCCAGCAGTCCATTACAGGGGAACACTGAAGCTTTCTTT.

The rearrangement joins TRBV27 to TRBJ1-4; D remains ambiguous. Trimming took 5 bases from V and 1 from J, leaving 8 bases between them. Germline assignment: CDR1 MNHEY and CDR2 SMNVEV (reference sequence). This CDR3 has 14 amino acids. The CDR3 sequence is CASSVARTNEKLFF. CDR3 nucleotide sequence: TGTGCCAGCAGTGTGGCCAGAACTAATGAAAAACTGTTTTTT.

In its sample, this clone was seen a few times. CDR3 nucleotide sequence: TGCAGCGTTGAAGGCCTACAGGGGGCGGCGGGGACCCAGTACTTC. Translated: CSVEGLQGAAGTQYF. J is TRBJ2-5 and V is TRBV29-1, with 9 nucleotides matching TRBD1. The length of the CDR3 is 15 residues. Germline V gives CDR1 SQVTM, CDR2 ANQGSEA. With V trimmed by 1 base and J by 7 bases, 10 bases remained unmatched.

The rearrangement joins TRBV4-2 to TRBJ2-5; 10 nucleotides agree with TRBD2. The DNA matches TRBJ2-7 better at its end, which makes the J call doubtful. The CDR3 loop spans 17 amino acids. The germline V gene has CDR1 LGHNA and CDR2 YNFKEQ. CDR3 loop: CASSQDRSSGSLNEQYF. The CDR3 DNA sequence: TGTGCCAGCAGCCAAGATCGCTCTAGCGGGAGTTTGAACGAGCAGTACTTC.

This clone was observed a few times. One junction end does not reproduce the germline sequence, and a read error may be involved. V and J are TRBV6-1 and TRBJ2-7, with D maybe TRBD2 (5 bases). CDR3 length: 14 residues. Germline lookup yields CDR1 MNHNS and CDR2 SASEGT. In DNA, the CDR3 is TGTGCCAGCAGCGAAGGTCTAGGGAGCTACGAGCAGTACTTC. This encodes CASSEGLGSYEQYF.

This clone was detected a few times. V and J are TRBV9 and TRBJ2-2, with 10 positions matching TRBD1. J gave up 4 bases and V 0 bases, and 6 bases lay outside the gene matches. Germline CDR1 SGDLS, CDR2 YYNGEE. There are 17 residues in the CDR3. The CDR3 spells CASSVGRGTGVTGELFF. DNA for the CDR3: TGTGCCAGCAGCGTAGGTAGGGGGACAGGGGTCACCGGGGAGCTGTTTTTT.

V usage is TRBV5-4 and J usage is TRBJ2-1; 9 bases line up with TRBD2. Germline loops: CDR1 SGHNT, CDR2 YYREEE (reference sequence). The V gene end was trimmed by 6 bases and the J gene end by 2 bases; junction bases not matched to a gene: 9. The CDR3 sequence is 16 residues long. For the CDR3, the DNA is TGTGCCAGCACCGAAGGACTAGCGCAAACCTACAATGAGCAGTTCTTC. Amino acids: CASTEGLAQTYNEQFF.

This clone was counted only a few times. This CDR3 is CASSSAAGYGYTF. CDR3 nucleotide sequence: TGTGCCAGCAGCAGTGCGGCCGGGTATGGCTACACCTTC. The rearrangement joins TRBV7-9 to TRBJ1-2; no clear D gene. This CDR3 contains 13 residues. Germline CDR1 SEHNR, CDR2 FQNEAQ (reference sequence). Trimming stripped 5 bases from V and 5 bases from J, with 12 bases between.

This chain links TRBV19 with TRBJ2-7, with a tentative D call TRBD2 (6 bases). Trimming stripped 7 bases from V and 0 bases from J, with 13 bases between. CDR3 size: 14 residues. Germline CDR1 reads LNHDA; CDR2 reads SQIVND (reference sequence). The CDR3 here is CASTSSVSSYEQYF. The CDR3 DNA is TGTGCCAGTACCTCTAGCGTAAGCTCCTACGAGCAGTACTTC.

The genes are TRBV15 and TRBJ2-2; D might be TRBD2 (6 bases). There are 16 residues in the CDR3. Germline V gene sequence: CDR1 LNHNV, CDR2 YYDKDF (reference sequence). Trimming pared 4 bases from V and 5 bases from J, leaving 17 bases between. The CDR3 DNA reads as TGTGCCACCAGCAATCTATGGGGGGAGTGGACCGGGGAGCTGTTTTTT. It encodes CATSNLWGEWTGELFF.

The rearrangement links TRBV5-1 to TRBJ2-7; 9 nucleotides match TRBD1. The V and J ends lost 4 bases and 6 bases, in that order; junction bases with no gene match: 5. This CDR3 comprises 13 residues. The germline V gene encodes CDR1 SGHRS and CDR2 YFSETQ. CDR3 residues: CASSRDRAGEQYF. The CDR3 bases are TGCGCCAGCAGCCGGGACAGGGCCGGCGAGCAGTACTTC.

The chain is built from TRBV7-9 and TRBJ2-5, with D possibly TRBD2 on 6 matching bases. Germline CDR1 reads SEHNR; CDR2 reads FQNEAQ (reference sequence). The CDR3 contains 17 residues. With 5 bases removed from V and 1 base from J, the gap between germline ends came to 20 bases. This CDR3 reads CASSINHLRDSQETQYF. The CDR3 region has the DNA TGTGCCAGCAGCATCAACCACCTACGGGACTCCCAAGAGACCCAGTACTTC.

This chain uses TRBV19 with TRBJ2-1; D remains unclear. Germline CDR1 LNHDA, CDR2 SQIVND (reference sequence). V lost 6 bases and J lost 7, with 10 bases in between. CDR3 length equals 12 residues. CDR3 sequence (DNA): TGTGCCAGTAGCCTATCTTGGAATGAGCAGTTCTTC. This encodes CASSLSWNEQFF.

In this sample, this clone turned up a few times. One end of the junction does not line up with germline, which may come from a read error. V and J are TRBV7-7 and TRBJ2-1, with 9 bases matching TRBD2. This CDR3 contains 14 residues. Germline values: CDR1 SSHAT, CDR2 FNYEAQ (reference sequence). CDR3 loop: CASSTSGTSLEQFF. The DNA of the CDR3 is TGTGCTAGCAGCACCTCCGGGACTAGCCTTGAGCAGTTCTTC. Based on the CDR3 plus reference TRBV7-7 and TRBJ2-1, the full variable domain is GAGVSQSPRYKVTKRGQDVTLRCDPISSHATLYWYQQALGQGPEFLTYFNYEAQPDKSGLPSDRFSAERPEGSISTLTIQRTEQRDSAMYRCASSTSGTSLEQFFGPGTRLTVL.

The sample holds a few counts of this clone. The chain uses TRBV14 and TRBJ2-1; a possible D gene is TRBD1 (6 bases). Trimming removed 1 base from V and 7 bases from J, with 17 bases in between. Germline CDR1 and CDR2: SGHDN and FVKESK. The length of the CDR3 is 16 residues. CDR3 nucleotides: TGTGCCAGCAGCCAAGGAGAACAGGGTTTTAGGAATGAGCAGTTCTTC. It translates to CASSQGEQGFRNEQFF.

This clone was seen more than once but under ten times. This chain joins TRBV6-5 and TRBJ2-1, with 11 positions matching TRBD1. Germline V gives CDR1 MNHEY, CDR2 SVGAGI. J gave up 8 bases and V 4 bases, and 7 bases lay outside the gene matches. The CDR3 has 15 amino acids. The CDR3 DNA reads as TGTGCCAGCAGTTTGTTCGGGACAGGGGGTTATGAGCAGTTCTTC. This encodes CASSLFGTGGYEQFF.

This chain joins TRBV5-4 and TRBJ1-1; tentative D call: TRBD1 (5 bases). Germline CDR1 reads SGHNT; CDR2 reads YYREEE (reference sequence). V lost 4 bases and J 2 bases, leaving 9 bases between the germline ends. The CDR3 is 13 amino acids. In nucleotides, the CDR3 is TGTGCCAGCAGCCTCGACAGCAACACTGAAGCTTTCTTT. Protein: CASSLDSNTEAFF.

The genes are TRBV4-2 and TRBJ2-5; 12 positions agree with TRBD2. Germline-derived CDR1 and CDR2 are LGHNA and YNFKEQ. The CDR3 runs to 16 residues. The V segment lost 4 bases and the J segment 6 bases; nucleotides outside the gene matches: 9. DNA of the CDR3: TGTGCCAGCAGCCCCAGGCTAGCGGGAGGGCCTCAGACCCAGTACTTC. Amino acid sequence: CASSPRLAGGPQTQYF.

The rearrangement uses TRBV4-3 and TRBJ2-4, with D perhaps TRBD2 (6 bases). CDR1 is LGHNA and CDR2 is YSLEER in the germline V gene. The CDR3 extends over 17 amino acids. Trimming pared 4 bases from V and 0 bases from J, leaving 16 bases between. The CDR3 bases are TGCGCCAGCAGCCCTAGCTCCGGGACTTTAGCCAAAAACATTCAGTACTTC. It translates to CASSPSSGTLAKNIQYF.

The genes are TRBV5-1 and TRBJ2-7; 11 bases agree with TRBD2. Germline V CDR1 and CDR2: SGHRS, YFSETQ. V shed 4 bases, J shed 3 bases, and the junction held 6 bases outside the gene matches. This CDR3 is 15 amino acids long. CDR3 region: CASSTLAGAFYEQYF. In DNA form, the CDR3 reads TGCGCCAGCAGCACACTAGCGGGGGCTTTCTACGAGCAGTACTTC.

J is TRBJ2-1 and V is TRBV19; 9 bases align to TRBD1. Germline V gives CDR1 LNHDA, CDR2 SQIVND (reference sequence). The V gene end was trimmed by 5 bases and the J gene end by 6 bases; junction bases not matched to a gene: 11. The CDR3 covers 16 residues. The CDR3 coding sequence is TGTGCCAGTAGTGTGAAGGGGACAGGGTCTTTCAATGAGCAGTTCTTC. Residues: CASSVKGTGSFNEQFF.

The chain recombines TRBV15 with TRBJ2-1, with TRBD2 matching over 10 bases. CDR3 length: 17 amino acids. Trimming took 0 bases from V and 9 from J; bases not matched to a gene: 11. CDR1 is LNHNV and CDR2 is YYDKDF in the germline V gene (reference sequence). Written as DNA, the CDR3 is TGTGCCACCAGCAGAGATCTGGGACTAGCGACGCTCGCTGAGCAGTTCTTC. It translates to CATSRDLGLATLAEQFF.

The chain carries TRBV7-9 and TRBJ2-3, with D possibly being TRBD2 (6 bases). V was clipped by 1 base and J by 4 bases, with 18 bases between them. The CDR3 spans 17 residues. CDR1 is SEHNR, CDR2 FQNEAQ, per germline (reference sequence). This CDR3 reads CASSLGANSGLADTQYF. CDR3 in DNA: TGTGCCAGCAGCTTAGGAGCGAATAGCGGATTGGCAGATACGCAGTATTTT.

This rearrangement joins TRBV4-1 to TRBJ2-2; D gene uncertain. Looked up from germline, CDR1 is MGHRA and CDR2 is YSYEKL. V lost 0 bases and J lost 6, with 11 bases in between. The CDR3 runs to 15 residues. CDR3: CASSQDSAVPGELFF. The CDR3 DNA reads TGCGCCAGCAGCCAAGATTCGGCGGTCCCCGGGGAGCTGTTTTTT.

This clone was seen a handful of times. The chain recombines TRBV5-1 with TRBJ2-4, with 8 bases matching TRBD1. The V gene end was trimmed by 3 bases and the J gene end by 5 bases; junction bases not matched to a gene: 7. There are 15 residues in the CDR3. Per the germline V gene, CDR1 is SGHRS and CDR2 is YFSETQ. CDR3 DNA: TGCGCCAGCAGCTCTACCCAGGGGGCCCAAAACATTCAGTACTTC. Its protein product is CASSSTQGAQNIQYF.